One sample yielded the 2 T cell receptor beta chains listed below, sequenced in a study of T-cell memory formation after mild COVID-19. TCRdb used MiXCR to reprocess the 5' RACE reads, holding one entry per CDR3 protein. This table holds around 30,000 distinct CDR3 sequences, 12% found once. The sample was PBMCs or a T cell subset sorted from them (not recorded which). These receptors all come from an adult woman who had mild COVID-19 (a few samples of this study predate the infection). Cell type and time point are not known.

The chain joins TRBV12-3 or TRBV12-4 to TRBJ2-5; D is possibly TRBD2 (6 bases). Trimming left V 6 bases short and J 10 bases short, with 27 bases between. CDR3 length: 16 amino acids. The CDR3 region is CASSQVAGSEAEDQYF. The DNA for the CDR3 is TGTGCCAGCAGCCAGGTTGCGGGGAGTGAGGCAGAGGACCAGTACTTC.

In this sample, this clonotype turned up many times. CDR3 sequence: CASSLGQGALAKNIQYF. DNA of the CDR3: TGTGCCAGCAGCTTAGGACAGGGGGCTCTAGCCAAAAACATTCAGTACTTC. The chain couples TRBV11-2 to TRBJ2-4; 10 positions agree with TRBD1. Germline CDR1 SGHAT, CDR2 FQNNGV. Unmatched junction bases numbered 3, after V lost 1 base and J lost 0 bases. This CDR3 has 17 residues.